This T cell receptor (beta chain) was sequenced during a study of T-cell reconstitution after alpha-beta-depleted transplantation in children. TCRbeta library preparation incorporated unique molecular identifiers. TCRdb itself ran the PCR reads through MiXCR, one entry per CDR3 protein. The sample has hundreds of thousands of distinct CDR3 sequences, 13% seen once; the top ten hold roughly 4.3%. This clonotype was recorded at least ten times. This receptor was taken from a human donor who donated a stem cell graft to a child with Fanconi anemia. The sequencing here drew on PBMCs, taken from the stem cell graft.

The CDR3 DNA follows: TGTGCCAGCAGCTTAGACAGGGGTCTCGCGATGGGGGAGCAGTTCTTC. Protein: CASSLDRGLAMGEQFF. The chain recombines TRBV13 with TRBJ2-1; TRBD1 aligns across 7 bases. This CDR3 is built from 16 residues. J gave up 10 bases and V 1 base, and 13 bases lay outside the gene matches. The germline V gene has CDR1 PRHDT and CDR2 FYEKMQ (reference sequence).